Listed below are T cell receptor beta chains from one sample, sequenced in a study of HIV-infected patients and healthy controls. TCRdb processed the 5' RACE reads anew with MiXCR; each CDR3 protein has one entry. The repertoire holds roughly 13,000 distinct CDR3 sequences, with 12% as singletons. The sequenced sample was blood, obtained during antiretroviral therapy. The receptors stem from an adult with HIV infection. The donor label of this sample is uncertain. The CDR3 runs from the conserved cysteine through the conserved F or W. Fields, in order: J gene, V gene, clone size, D gene, CDR3 protein, CDR3 DNA. The D gene is left open where the match is weak. The size field is filled for only some rows; it gives once, few, many or a size class.

j_call: TRBJ1-5
v_call: TRBV7-9
clone_size: NA
d_call: TRBD1
cdr3_aa: CASSLGTGGGQPQHF
cdr3_nt: TGTGCCAGCAGCTTAGGTACAGGGGGCGGCCAGCCCCAGCATTTT

j_call: TRBJ2-7
v_call: TRBV12-3/TRBV12-4
clone_size: few
d_call: TRBD1
cdr3_aa: CASRRTGAYEQYF
cdr3_nt: TGTGCCAGCAGGAGGACAGGGGCCTACGAGCAGTACTTC

j_call: TRBJ2-1
v_call: TRBV5-1
clone_size: medium-sized
d_call: TRBD2
cdr3_aa: CASSGGLAGVNEQFF
cdr3_nt: TGCGCCAGCAGCGGGGGACTAGCGGGAGTTAATGAGCAGTTCTTC

j_call: TRBJ2-5
v_call: TRBV5-1
clone_size: NA
d_call: NA
cdr3_aa: CASSSSGTISQETQYF
cdr3_nt: TGCGCCAGCAGCAGTTCCGGGACAATTTCCCAAGAGACCCAGTACTTC

j_call: TRBJ2-1
v_call: TRBV29-1
clone_size: many
d_call: TRBD2
cdr3_aa: CSAEPGLGTHNEQFF
cdr3_nt: TGCAGCGCAGAACCGGGACTAGGCACGCACAATGAGCAGTTCTTC

j_call: TRBJ2-4
v_call: TRBV28
clone_size: many
d_call: TRBD2
cdr3_aa: CASSLPLAGAKNIQYF
cdr3_nt: TGTGCCAGCAGTTTACCGCTAGCGGGAGCCAAAAACATTCAGTACTTC

j_call: TRBJ2-7
v_call: TRBV7-2
clone_size: few
d_call: TRBD2
cdr3_aa: CASSLLGTSGSYEQYF
cdr3_nt: TGTGCCAGCAGCTTACTAGGGACTAGCGGGTCCTACGAGCAGTACTTC

j_call: TRBJ1-2
v_call: TRBV6-5
clone_size: NA
d_call: NA
cdr3_aa: CASSGDGSNYGYTF
cdr3_nt: TGTGCCAGCAGTGGGGACGGTTCTAACTATGGCTACACCTTC

j_call: TRBJ2-5
v_call: TRBV29-1
clone_size: NA
d_call: NA
cdr3_aa: CSGARGAQETQYF
cdr3_nt: TGCAGCGGCGCTCGAGGTGCCCAAGAGACCCAGTACTTC

j_call: TRBJ2-7
v_call: TRBV2
clone_size: few
d_call: TRBD1
cdr3_aa: CASAFTGGADEQYF
cdr3_nt: TGTGCCAGCGCTTTTACAGGGGGTGCGGACGAGCAGTACTTC

j_call: TRBJ1-1
v_call: TRBV29-1
clone_size: many
d_call: NA
cdr3_aa: CSVEEPRGTEAFF
cdr3_nt: TGCAGCGTTGAAGAGCCTCGAGGGACTGAAGCTTTCTTT

j_call: TRBJ2-1
v_call: TRBV3-1
clone_size: NA
d_call: TRBD1
cdr3_aa: CASSSKLGQGLDEQFF
cdr3_nt: TGTGCCAGCAGCTCCAAACTGGGACAGGGGTTGGATGAGCAGTTCTTC

j_call: TRBJ2-5
v_call: TRBV12-3/TRBV12-4
clone_size: NA
d_call: TRBD2
cdr3_aa: CASRSGTSGRAWQETQYF
cdr3_nt: TGTGCCAGCAGGAGTGGGACTAGCGGGAGGGCCTGGCAAGAGACCCAGTACTTC

j_call: TRBJ2-3
v_call: TRBV4-2
clone_size: medium-sized
d_call: TRBD1
cdr3_aa: CASSQRTTGGETDTQYF
cdr3_nt: TGTGCCAGCAGCCAGCGAACGACAGGGGGCGAGACAGATACGCAGTATTTT

j_call: TRBJ2-1
v_call: TRBV5-1
clone_size: few
d_call: TRBD2
cdr3_aa: CASSGTSVTGNEQFF
cdr3_nt: TGCGCCAGCAGCGGGACTAGCGTGACGGGAAATGAGCAGTTCTTC

j_call: TRBJ2-5
v_call: TRBV29-1
clone_size: NA
d_call: NA
cdr3_aa: CSVEVGVKTQYF
cdr3_nt: TGCAGCGTTGAAGTGGGGGTGAAGACCCAGTACTTC

j_call: TRBJ2-5
v_call: TRBV5-1
clone_size: few
d_call: NA
cdr3_aa: CASTPRNGGQETQYF
cdr3_nt: TGCGCCAGCACCCCGCGAAATGGTGGACAAGAGACCCAGTACTTC

j_call: TRBJ2-7
v_call: TRBV5-6
clone_size: many
d_call: TRBD2
cdr3_aa: CASSLGAGRRGEQYF
cdr3_nt: TGTGCCAGCAGCTTGGGCGCAGGGCGGCGGGGGGAGCAGTACTTC

j_call: TRBJ2-1
v_call: TRBV5-1
clone_size: few
d_call: TRBD2
cdr3_aa: CASSLEGLGPFNNEQFF
cdr3_nt: TGCGCCAGCAGCTTGGAAGGACTAGGGCCATTTAACAATGAGCAGTTCTTC

j_call: TRBJ2-4
v_call: TRBV2
clone_size: medium-sized
d_call: NA
cdr3_aa: CASSPDRALAKNIQYF
cdr3_nt: TGTGCCAGCAGCCCCGACAGAGCTTTAGCCAAAAACATTCAGTACTTC

j_call: TRBJ2-1
v_call: TRBV25-1
clone_size: few
d_call: NA
cdr3_aa: CASSESEGRSEQFF
cdr3_nt: TGTGCCAGCAGTGAATCAGAGGGTAGGAGTGAGCAGTTCTTC

j_call: TRBJ2-5
v_call: TRBV29-1
clone_size: many
d_call: TRBD1
cdr3_aa: CSVATGGETQYF
cdr3_nt: TGCAGCGTGGCGACAGGGGGCGAGACCCAGTACTTC

j_call: TRBJ2-1
v_call: TRBV19
clone_size: many
d_call: NA
cdr3_aa: CASRDTLSYNEQFF
cdr3_nt: TGTGCCAGCCGTGACACTCTGTCCTACAATGAGCAGTTCTTC

j_call: TRBJ2-7
v_call: TRBV18
clone_size: many
d_call: NA
cdr3_aa: CASSRPEQAPYEQYF
cdr3_nt: TGTGCCAGCTCACGGCCGGAACAAGCCCCCTACGAGCAGTACTTC

j_call: TRBJ2-7
v_call: TRBV20-1
clone_size: few
d_call: NA
cdr3_aa: CSALRDTIEQYF
cdr3_nt: TGCAGCGCCCTGCGGGACACCATCGAGCAGTACTTC

j_call: TRBJ1-6
v_call: TRBV7-2
clone_size: many
d_call: NA
cdr3_aa: CASSFQGFDSPLHF
cdr3_nt: TGTGCCAGCAGCTTCCAAGGGTTTGATTCACCCCTCCACTTT

j_call: TRBJ1-6
v_call: TRBV10-2
clone_size: many
d_call: NA
cdr3_aa: CASSPGTSNSPLHF
cdr3_nt: TGCGCCAGCAGCCCCGGGACAAGCAATTCACCCCTCCACTTT

j_call: TRBJ2-3
v_call: TRBV10-1
clone_size: NA
d_call: NA
cdr3_aa: CASSELDQGDTQYF
cdr3_nt: TGCGCCAGCAGCGAGCTGGACCAGGGAGATACGCAGTATTTT

j_call: TRBJ2-3
v_call: TRBV6-2/TRBV6-3
clone_size: NA
d_call: NA
cdr3_aa: CAAGRGTDTQYF
cdr3_nt: TGTGCCGCGGGACGGGGCACAGATACGCAGTATTTT

j_call: TRBJ2-1
v_call: TRBV10-1
clone_size: many
d_call: TRBD2
cdr3_aa: CASSESGTSLNEQFF
cdr3_nt: TGCGCCAGCAGTGAATCCGGGACTAGCTTAAATGAGCAGTTCTTC

j_call: TRBJ2-2
v_call: TRBV5-1
clone_size: many
d_call: NA
cdr3_aa: CASSPGTSTGELFF
cdr3_nt: TGCGCCAGCAGCCCAGGGACGAGCACCGGGGAGCTGTTTTTT

j_call: TRBJ2-7
v_call: TRBV6-5
clone_size: NA
d_call: TRBD2
cdr3_aa: CASRTGGSHSYEQYF
cdr3_nt: TGTGCCAGCAGAACCGGGGGGAGCCACTCCTACGAGCAGTACTTC

j_call: TRBJ2-1
v_call: TRBV5-1
clone_size: NA
d_call: NA
cdr3_aa: CASSSTGLRSYNEQFF
cdr3_nt: TGCGCCAGCAGCTCGACAGGACTTCGCTCCTACAATGAGCAGTTCTTC

j_call: TRBJ2-5
v_call: TRBV18
clone_size: NA
d_call: TRBD1
cdr3_aa: CASSPPQGQGQETQYF
cdr3_nt: TGTGCCAGCTCACCACCGCAGGGACAGGGGCAAGAGACCCAGTACTTC

j_call: TRBJ2-3
v_call: TRBV10-1
clone_size: many
d_call: TRBD1
cdr3_aa: CASEQGAGDTQYF
cdr3_nt: TGCGCCAGTGAACAGGGGGCCGGAGATACGCAGTATTTT

j_call: TRBJ2-2
v_call: TRBV5-1
clone_size: many
d_call: TRBD1
cdr3_aa: CASSRGQPNTGELFF
cdr3_nt: TGCGCCAGCAGCCGGGGACAGCCGAACACCGGGGAGCTGTTTTTT

j_call: TRBJ2-3
v_call: TRBV28
clone_size: many
d_call: NA
cdr3_aa: CATLRVPTDTQYF
cdr3_nt: TGTGCCACCCTGAGGGTGCCCACAGATACGCAGTATTTT

j_call: TRBJ2-7
v_call: TRBV7-8
clone_size: many
d_call: TRBD2
cdr3_aa: CASSSWDTLAGGPHEQYF
cdr3_nt: TGTGCCAGCAGCTCCTGGGACACACTAGCGGGAGGGCCCCACGAGCAGTACTTC

j_call: TRBJ1-5
v_call: TRBV29-1
clone_size: many
d_call: NA
cdr3_aa: CSVALDSNQPQHF
cdr3_nt: TGCAGCGTTGCACTTGATAGCAATCAGCCCCAGCATTTT

j_call: TRBJ1-1
v_call: TRBV12-3/TRBV12-4
clone_size: many
d_call: TRBD1
cdr3_aa: CASSRTGMNTEAFF
cdr3_nt: TGTGCCAGCAGTCGGACAGGTATGAACACTGAAGCTTTCTTT